The next 22 T cell receptor beta chains were all read from a single sample in a study of cytomegalovirus exposure and HLA in healthy donors. The PCR ran on 60 Vbeta and 13 Jbeta primers. Generated by immunoSEQ multiplex PCR, the TCRdb table keeps only in-frame clones and is missing some. Of about 88,000 clones listed, roughly 71% are singletons. Sequencing was performed on PBMCs. These receptor sequences come from a woman in her thirties or forties in good health and CMV-seronegative.

The chain uses TRBV19 and TRBJ2-2, with D maybe TRBD2 (6 bases). Germline V gene data show CDR1 as LNHDA and CDR2 as SQIVND (reference sequence). The CDR3 runs 15 residues. V was clipped by 7 bases and J by 4 bases, with 16 bases between them. The CDR3 DNA sequence: TGTGCCAGTAACATGGGGCAGGGAGGCACCGGGGAGCTGTTTTTT. Translation: CASNMGQGGTGELFF. The entire variable domain, with the rest obtained from reference TRBV19 and TRBJ2-2, is as follows: DGGITQSPKYLFRKEGQNVTLSCEQNLNHDAMYWYRQDPGQGLRLIYYSQIVNDFQKGDIAEGYSVSREKKESFPLTVTSAQKNPTAFYLCASNMGQGGTGELFFGEGSRLTVL.

The rearrangement uses TRBV30 and TRBJ2-7, with 8 bases lining up with TRBD2. Losses at the gene ends were 5 bases for V and 0 bases for J; bases not matched to a gene: 6. The CDR3 is 14 residues long. Germline V CDR1 and CDR2: GTSNPN, SVGIG (reference sequence). CDR3 loop: CAWRRSGGSYEQYF. The CDR3, as DNA: TGTGCCTGGCGTCGGAGCGGGGGCTCCTACGAGCAGTACTTC.

The chain joins TRBV30 to TRBJ2-5, with D possibly matching TRBD2 (7 bases). This CDR3 has 13 amino acids. V was cut by 3 bases and J by 1 base, with 9 bases left in between. CDR1 is GTSNPN and CDR2 is SVGIG in the germline V gene (reference sequence). CDR3 nucleotides: TGTGCCTGGAGAAGGGGGGGCCAAGAGACCCAGTACTTC. This encodes CAWRRGGQETQYF.

This clone has just a few counts. The chain joins TRBV2 to TRBJ1-1, with D possibly matching TRBD1 (6 bases). This CDR3 is 13 amino acids long. Germline loops: CDR1 SNHLY, CDR2 FYNNEI. Between the trimmed V and J ends, which lost 9 bases and 4 bases, there was a span of 15 bases. DNA for the CDR3: TGTGCCAGTGAGACAGGAGTGGGCACTGAAGCTTTCTTT. Encoded protein: CASETGVGTEAFF.

The chain has TRBV18 and TRBJ1-5; a weak D match, TRBD1 (5 bases). The CDR3 has 18 residues. Trimming removed 5 bases at V and 4 bases at J, with 24 bases between. From germline, CDR1 is KGHSH and CDR2 LQKENI. The CDR3 is CASSSAVGGPGLNQPQHF. In nucleotides, the CDR3 is TGTGCCAGCTCATCTGCGGTGGGGGGTCCGGGGTTGAATCAGCCCCAGCATTTT.

The chain couples TRBV7-9 to TRBJ1-3; tentatively, D is TRBD1 (5 bases). This CDR3 is 15 amino acids long. Germline CDR1 reads SEHNR; CDR2 reads FQNEAQ (reference sequence). V dropped 5 bases and J dropped 2 bases, with 13 bases sitting between them. CDR3 sequence: CASSHPQGAGNTIYF. The CDR3 nucleotides read TGTGCCAGCAGCCACCCCCAAGGGGCTGGAAACACCATATATTTT.

The chain carries TRBV19 and TRBJ2-7, with 9 bases that match TRBD1. Germline loops: CDR1 LNHDA, CDR2 SQIVND (reference sequence). This CDR3 region has 14 residues. The V gene end was trimmed by 5 bases and the J gene end by 6 bases; junction bases not matched to a gene: 8. CDR3: CASSVDRGMGEQYF. The CDR3 nucleotides are TGTGCCAGTAGTGTGGACAGGGGTATGGGCGAGCAGTACTTC.

The chain combines TRBV11-2 with TRBJ1-1; 9 bases map to TRBD1. The CDR3 is made up of 15 amino acids. CDR1 is SGHAT and CDR2 is FQNNGV in the germline V gene. The junction had 5 bases not matched to a gene; V was cut back by 1 base and J by 5 bases. CDR3: CASSLAYGQGTEAFF. CDR3 nucleotide sequence: TGTGCCAGCAGCTTAGCTTACGGACAGGGGACTGAAGCTTTCTTT.

The DNA of the CDR3 is TGTGCCAGCAGTTTTTATAGCAATCAGCCCCAGCATTTT. Translation: CASSFYSNQPQHF. The rearrangement links TRBV2 to TRBJ1-5; D call uncertain. This CDR3 spans 13 amino acids. Germline V gene lookup returns CDR1 SNHLY and CDR2 FYNNEI. Trimming stripped 5 bases from V and 0 bases from J, with 5 bases between.

V and J are TRBV7-9 and TRBJ1-2; D might be TRBD1 (6 bases). Germline assignment: CDR1 SEHNR and CDR2 FQNEAQ (reference sequence). The CDR3 contains 16 residues. Trimming left V 4 bases short and J 6 bases short, with 21 bases between. CDR3 nucleotide sequence: TGTGCCAGCAGCTCAGCCCAGGGGTATAAGATGGATGGCTACACCTTC. This sequence encodes CASSSAQGYKMDGYTF.

V and J are TRBV7-8 and TRBJ1-1; 9 bases are shared with TRBD1. The CDR3 spans 18 residues. Germline V lookup: CDR1 SGHVS, CDR2 FQNEAQ. The V and J ends lost 3 bases and 3 bases, in that order; junction bases with no gene match: 14. CDR3 residues: CASSFLTGGQRAYTEAFF. The CDR3 coding sequence is TGTGCCAGCAGCTTTTTGACAGGGGGTCAGCGGGCGTACACTGAAGCTTTCTTT.

The J gene is TRBJ2-1, the V gene TRBV10-3; 13 bases fit TRBD2. The CDR3 spans 17 residues. Germline CDR1 ENHRY, CDR2 SYGVKD. V trimming: 3 bases; J trimming: 10 bases; junction bases outside the gene matches: 12. The CDR3 is CAISDTKPGLAGREQFF. In DNA form, the CDR3 reads TGTGCCATCAGTGATACCAAGCCGGGACTAGCGGGGCGGGAGCAGTTCTTC.

The chain carries TRBV19 and TRBJ1-1; D remains unclear. Trimming cost V 5 bases and J 1 base, with 14 bases left between them. CDR3 length: 15 amino acids. The V gene's germline CDR1 is LNHDA and CDR2 SQIVND (reference sequence). This CDR3 is CASSASAGGNTEAFF. DNA of the CDR3: TGTGCCAGTAGTGCGTCGGCGGGAGGGAACACTGAAGCTTTCTTT.

The gene calls are TRBV19 and TRBJ2-1, with 12 positions matching TRBD2. CDR1 and CDR2 (germline): LNHDA, SQIVND (reference sequence). The trim removed 6 bases at V and 9 bases at J, leaving 6 bases unmatched. The CDR3 loop spans 14 amino acids. CDR3 amino acids: CASRTSGGGGEQFF. DNA for the CDR3: TGTGCCAGTAGGACTAGCGGGGGAGGTGGTGAGCAGTTCTTC.

The genes are TRBV6-5 and TRBJ1-1, with TRBD1 as a possible D gene (5 bases). Trimming removed 7 bases from V and 9 bases from J, with 12 bases in between. This CDR3 contains 11 residues. CDR1 is MNHEY and CDR2 is SVGAGI in the germline V gene. The CDR3 bases are TGTGCCAGCACCTCTACAGGTAAAGCTTTCTTT. Its protein product is CASTSTGKAFF.

This clone was seen once. The chain recombines TRBV5-1 with TRBJ2-5; TRBD1 matches at 8 bases. This CDR3 has 15 residues. CDR1 and CDR2 from the germline V gene are SGHRS and YFSETQ. The V gene end was trimmed by 3 bases and the J gene end by 2 bases; junction bases not matched to a gene: 6. In nucleotides, the CDR3 is TGCGCCAGCAGCTGGGGGACAGGCACTCAAGAGACCCAGTACTTC. Amino acids: CASSWGTGTQETQYF.

The J gene is TRBJ1-5, the V gene TRBV19, with 9 bases identical to TRBD1. Unmatched junction bases numbered 5, after V lost 3 bases and J lost 5 bases. Germline V gene data show CDR1 as LNHDA and CDR2 as SQIVND (reference sequence). CDR3 length: 15 amino acids. The CDR3 DNA sequence: TGTGCCAGTAGTATGCCCGGACAGGGGTATCAGCCCCAGCATTTT. Protein: CASSMPGQGYQPQHF.

The chain has TRBV7-2 and TRBJ2-7; TRBD2 matches 11 bases. Germline V gene lookup returns CDR1 SGHTA and CDR2 FQGNSA. The CDR3 contains 15 residues. The trim removed 4 bases at V and 1 base at J, leaving 3 bases unmatched. The CDR3 DNA reads as TGTGCCAGCAGCTCGGGACTAGCGGTGTCCTACGAGCAGTACTTC. This codes for CASSSGLAVSYEQYF. Complete variable domain (other parts from reference TRBV7-2 and TRBJ2-7): GAGVSQSPSNKVTEKGKDVELRCDPISGHTALYWYRQSLGQGLEFLIYFQGNSAPDKSGLPSDRFSAERTGGSVSTLTIQRTQQEDSAVYLCASSSGLAVSYEQYFGPGTRLTVT.

The chain employs TRBV18 and TRBJ1-4; 8 bases line up with TRBD1. Germline V lookup: CDR1 KGHSH, CDR2 LQKENI. The CDR3 has 17 amino acids. V lost 6 bases and J lost 2; bases outside the gene matches: 11. This chain's CDR3 is CASSIQRTGRTNEKLFF. The CDR3, as DNA: TGTGCCAGCTCTATCCAACGGACAGGGAGGACTAATGAAAAACTGTTTTTT. Together with reference TRBV18 and TRBJ1-4, the CDR3 gives the full variable domain: NAGVMQNPRHLVRRRGQEARLRCSPMKGHSHVYWYRQLPEEGLKFMVYLQKENIIDESGMPKERFSAEFPKEGPSILRIQQVVRGDSAAYFCASSIQRTGRTNEKLFFGSGTQLSVL.

This clone was observed a few times. The V gene is TRBV5-6, the J gene TRBJ1-3, with D perhaps TRBD1 (6 bases). The germline CDR1 and CDR2 sequences are SGHDT and YYEEEE. V was shortened by 4 bases and J by 3 bases, with 14 bases between the two germline ends. The CDR3 spans 15 residues. CDR3 loop: CASSTYRESGNTIYF. The CDR3 bases are TGTGCCAGCAGCACTTACAGGGAGAGTGGAAACACCATATATTTT. Drawing the rest from reference TRBV5-6 and TRBJ1-3, the complete variable domain is DAGVTQSPTHLIKTRGQQVTLRCSPKSGHDTVSWYQQALGQGPQFIFQYYEEEERQRGNFPDRFSGHQFPNYSSELNVNALLLGDSALYLCASSTYRESGNTIYFGEGSWLTVV.

The rearrangement joins TRBV2 to TRBJ1-1; TRBD1 matches at 10 bases. V shed 5 bases and J 5 bases; nucleotides not matched to a gene: 2. The CDR3 has 13 amino acids. The germline V gene has CDR1 SNHLY and CDR2 FYNNEI. CDR3 nucleotide sequence: TGTGCCAGCAGTTGGACAGGGGGAACTGAAGCTTTCTTT. It is translated as CASSWTGGTEAFF.

The chain couples TRBV7-8 to TRBJ1-5, with D maybe TRBD1 (6 bases). The CDR3 extends over 15 amino acids. The V gene's germline CDR1 is SGHVS and CDR2 FQNEAQ. V was clipped by 1 base and J by 3 bases, with 10 bases between them. CDR3 in DNA: TGTGCCAGCAGCTTAGGGCGGACAGACAATCAGCCCCAGCATTTT. Translation: CASSLGRTDNQPQHF.